A selection of T cell receptor beta chains follows, all from one sample in a study of blood T cell repertoires in COVID-19. TCRdb's table, derived via immunoSEQ multiplex PCR, lists solely in-frame clones and lacks some. The repertoire holds tens of thousands of clones, over 75% seen once, with approximately 2.8% in the top ten. The specimen was peripheral blood. These receptors all stem from a woman older than 75 with COVID-19, enrolled during active disease. CDR3s leave out the opening cysteine and the closing phenylalanine or tryptophan. Each record gives: V gene, CDR3 protein.

>TRBV7-2
ASSSERTGVGTEAF
>TRBV7-2
ASSFRDRGNTIY
>TRBV3-1/TRBV3-2
ASSQSRIELF
>TRBV9
ASSVNPRVIADYNEQF
>TRBV6-5
ASNVRGLEDTQY
>TRBV5-4
ASSLWDLGGLSYEQY
>TRBV2
ASTLTGGSEKLF
>TRBV7-6
ASSLALTSGSSRYNEQF
>TRBV6-2/TRBV6-3
ASSPQFGATNEKLF
>TRBV20-1
SASEKWGLSGNTIY
>TRBV6-5
ASRRTGTETYEQY
>TRBV2
ASSGGGTEAF
>TRBV6-5
ASRKLAGLGNEQY
>TRBV30
AWSVGQAGSPLH
>TRBV27
ASRPQQGGSYGYT
>TRBV6-6
ASSRRPPGQGLDTQY
>TRBV11-2
ASSLVTGRTYEQY
>TRBV12-3/TRBV12-4
ASSLWQGGRYT
>TRBV2
ASSLSRTGPGCEQY
>TRBV14
ASSGRGTGELF
>TRBV28
ASSVQGTPGDTQY
>TRBV19
ASSIRNLAGPPLKPKF
>TRBV5-6
ASSFGGYAEAF
>TRBV5-1
ASSPRQGTSGNTIY
>TRBV9
ASSVRDRVHEQF
>TRBV5-8
ASSLDSGTDTQY
>TRBV18
ASAGQNYGYT
>TRBV24-1
ATSDSDRGSNQPQH
>TRBV24-1
ATSDPRNEQF
>TRBV19
ASIQGVTQY
>TRBV28
ASRTGGSYGYT
>TRBV10-2
ASSVIGGRAHEQF
>TRBV11-1
ASSLALQGGTDIQY
>TRBV6-4
ASSGRRGATDTQY
>TRBV7-9
ASTIRRGSEQY
>TRBV18
ASSTLAASTDTQY
>TRBV6-2/TRBV6-3
ASSYVGSRNTEAF
>TRBV5-1
ASSLQQDYGYT
>TRBV19
ASSNPNPDLTGTGRSGANVLT
>TRBV5-4
ASSLDGRHVYGYT
>TRBV28
ASSLPERDTQY
>TRBV3-1/TRBV3-2
ATLMRARSSYEQY
>TRBV9
ASSAYNRIEVYEQY
>TRBV28
ASSSSKGLDNEQF
>TRBV27
ASSFSVVSYNSPLH